The entry below describes one T cell receptor beta chain. The specificity of this receptor is unknown. Per-base quality was not reported, and no clone a single base away is much larger than it. The data originate from a study of shared clonotypes between healthy human individuals (TCRdb year 2020). Describing the broader study: The cohort included three men and a couple of women between 18 and 49 years of age. For each donor, three plates each were used for CD4 naive and CD4 memory, two plates were used for CD8 naive, and one plate was used for CD8 memory. The study deeply sequenced blood TCR repertoires of about 5 healthy adults to estimate repertoire size and the extent of clonotype sharing between individuals. Libraries were prepared and TCR repertoires were sequenced by different laboratories using diverse techniques, in order to increase sequencing depth and limit assay-specific biases. Per donor, leukapheresis produced somewhere between about 0.94 and 9.5 billion PBMCs.

From V the trimming removes 6 bases and from J it removes 4 bases, while the gene matches leave 3 bases of the junction unaccounted for. Per the germline V gene, LGHNT is the CDR1 and FRNRAP is the CDR2. The CDR3 spans 13 residues, from the cysteine through the phenylalanine. The sequence is cut down to CDR3 DNA, 39 bases in frame from base 1. Broad study findings and their caveats: Across four donors, 5% to 6% of naive CD4, roughly 3.3% of naive CD8, roughly 2.2% of memory CD4, and approximately 0.42% of memory CD8 clonotypes were shared. Sampling was restricted to blood, and TCR repertoires in tissue are likely to differ from TCR repertoires in blood. Pairwise subsampling indicated that sequencing depth was expected to affect the degree of clonotype sharing among donors. Because the study included a small number of donors, the genetic and exposure-history diversity represented was limited. Even with the large sequencing depth, rarefaction of the sorted-subset datasets indicated that sequencing was incomplete. Compared with non-shared clonotypes, clonotypes shared by all four sorted-subset donors had higher generation probabilities. Larger estimated clonotype richness was generally found for naive subsets than for memory subsets.

TCR CDR3 regions were amplified from genomic DNA by multiplex PCR using the deep immunoSEQ assay. For each cell subset, the extracted genomic DNA was distributed evenly across all wells of several immunoSEQ 96-well plates, and each plate served as one replicate. For sorted subsets, about 200 ng genomic DNA, equal to 25,000 to 35,000 T cell genomes, was loaded into each replicate PCR. Purified libraries were measured with a Qubit 3.0 fluorometer, size-checked on a Bioanalyzer 2100, and measured again with the KAPA Library Quantification kit. A separate single-read 150-cycle Illumina NextSeq 550 flow cell was used to sequence each immunoSEQ 96-well plate. On the study's bioinformatics: Because the immunoSEQ output held only junctional sequences and lacked quality scores, the filtering could not match the filtering applied to full-length reads. To assign V/J genes and CDR3, sequences were annotated against IMGT germline references using PyIR, a Python wrapper for IgBLAST v1.9. Reads were filtered out if the reads had weak V/J assignments (E-value above 1e-6), no CDR3, stop codons, out-of-frame junctions, or ambiguous translated residues. A V3J clonotype was defined by an identical inferred V gene, J gene, and CDR3 amino acid sequence. Percentage overlap between repertoires was computed as shared unique clonotypes divided by the size of the smaller repertoire. RTK rarefaction, the Chao1 estimator, and Recon v2.1 estimates of unobserved clonotypes were used to assess repertoire richness. Generation probabilities for all TCRbeta clonotypes obtained by the gDNA method from a handful of donors were computed using OLGA. The table was pulled from immuneACCESS by TCRdb, which kept in-frame rearrangements only. Such tables lose some clones; where checked, under half of the loss comes from unresolved V genes, and the rest has no known cause. That table is the source of V, J and clone size, and D and trimming were worked out from the DNA. Across this sample there are 300,000 or so clones, with under 80% seen only once. 10% of the sample rests with the top ten.

The donors were healthy, HIV-negative adults with no recently reported acute infections or vaccinations. All donors were Caucasian adults living in Nashville, Tennessee, USA. CD4+ T cells were enriched through magnetic negative selection, after which naive cells were positively selected on CD45RA and the remaining negative fraction served as the memory subset. Blood was obtained by leukapheresis, after which PBMCs were separated by Ficoll-Histopaque density gradient centrifugation and cryopreserved in liquid nitrogen vapor phase. Analytical flow cytometry was used to check the purity and quantity of each magnetically sorted T cell population. Genomic DNA was isolated from every sorted fraction and measured by UV absorbance on a Nanodrop 2000c.

The rearrangement combines TRBV12-5 with TRBJ1-5; TRBD1 aligns with 7 central bases. The sequenced sample consisted of memory CD4+ T cells sorted from blood. In light of the paper, this sample's cell subset or site label describes: CD45RA-negative fraction. The receptor was derived from a man in his thirties or forties in good health. The CDR3 in this case is CASGTGTNQPQHF. DNA sequence: TGTGCTAGTGGGACAGGGACTAATCAGCCCCAGCATTTT.